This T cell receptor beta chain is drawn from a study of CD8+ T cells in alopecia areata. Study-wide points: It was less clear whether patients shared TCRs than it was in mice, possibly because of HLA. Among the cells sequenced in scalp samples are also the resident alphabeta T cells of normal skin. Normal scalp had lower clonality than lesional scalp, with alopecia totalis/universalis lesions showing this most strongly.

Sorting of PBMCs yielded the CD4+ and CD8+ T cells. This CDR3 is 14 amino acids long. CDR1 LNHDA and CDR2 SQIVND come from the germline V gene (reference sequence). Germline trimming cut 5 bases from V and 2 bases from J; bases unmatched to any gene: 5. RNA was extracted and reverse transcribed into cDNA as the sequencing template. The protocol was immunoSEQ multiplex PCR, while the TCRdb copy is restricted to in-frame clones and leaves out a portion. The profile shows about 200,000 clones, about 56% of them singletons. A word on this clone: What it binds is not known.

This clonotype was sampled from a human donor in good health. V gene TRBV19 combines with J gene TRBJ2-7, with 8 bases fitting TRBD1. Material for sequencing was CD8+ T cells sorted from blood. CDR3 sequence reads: CASSRGTGAYEQYF. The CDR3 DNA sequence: TGTGCCAGTAGTCGAGGGACAGGAGCCTACGAGCAGTACTTC.